The source of this T cell receptor (beta chain) is a study of T-cell memory formation after mild COVID-19. Study outcomes and limitations: Day 15 to 85 contractors were CD4/CD8 balanced; later expanders leaned CD4+. Pre-infection memory already had some responding clones, implying cross-reactive memory joined.

To note about this clonotype: What it binds is unknown.

TCR alpha and TCR beta cDNA libraries carrying sample barcodes and UMIs came from 5'RACE with constant-segment primers. MiXCR, run by TCRdb on the 5' RACE reads, gives a single entry per CDR3 protein. This table has about 440,000 distinct CDR3 sequences, around 20% appearing once. Germline lookup yields CDR1 SEHNR and CDR2 FQNEAQ (reference sequence). CDR3 length equals 14 residues. The V and J ends lost 0 bases and 4 bases respectively, with 9 bases between them. The clonotype comes from an adult woman who had mild COVID-19 (a few samples of this study predate the infection). Cell type and time point are not known. The sample taken for sequencing was PBMCs or a T cell subset sorted from them (not recorded which). V gene TRBV7-9 combines with J gene TRBJ1-2; no clear D. The CDR3 DNA is TGTGCCAGCAGCTTAGCGGACGTTATCTATGGCTACACCTTC. Translated: CASSLADVIYGYTF.